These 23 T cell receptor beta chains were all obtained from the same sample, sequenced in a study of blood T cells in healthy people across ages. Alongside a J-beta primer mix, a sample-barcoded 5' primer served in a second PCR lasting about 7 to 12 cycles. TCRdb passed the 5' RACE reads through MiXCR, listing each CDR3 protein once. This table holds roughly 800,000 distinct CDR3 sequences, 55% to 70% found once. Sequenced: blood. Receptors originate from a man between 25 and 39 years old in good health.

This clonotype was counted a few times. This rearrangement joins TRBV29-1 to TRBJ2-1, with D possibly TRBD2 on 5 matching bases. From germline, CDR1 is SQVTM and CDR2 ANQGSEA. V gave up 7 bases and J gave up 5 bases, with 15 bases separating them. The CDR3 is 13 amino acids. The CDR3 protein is CSARGSADNEQFF. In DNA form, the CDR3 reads TGCAGCGCCCGTGGTAGCGCCGACAATGAGCAGTTCTTC.

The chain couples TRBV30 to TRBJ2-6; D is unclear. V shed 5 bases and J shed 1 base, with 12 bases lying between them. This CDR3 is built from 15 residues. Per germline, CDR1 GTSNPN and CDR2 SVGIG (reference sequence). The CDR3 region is CAWLRVSSGANVLTF. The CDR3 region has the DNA TGTGCCTGGTTAAGGGTATCTTCTGGGGCCAACGTCCTGACTTTC.

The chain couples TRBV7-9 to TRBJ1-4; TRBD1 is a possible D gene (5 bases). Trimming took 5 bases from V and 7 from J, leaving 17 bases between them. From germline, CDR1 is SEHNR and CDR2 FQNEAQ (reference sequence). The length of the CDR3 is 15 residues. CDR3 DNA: TGTGCCAGCAGCCCAACTATGGGACCACCTGAAAAACTGTTTTTT. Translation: CASSPTMGPPEKLFF.

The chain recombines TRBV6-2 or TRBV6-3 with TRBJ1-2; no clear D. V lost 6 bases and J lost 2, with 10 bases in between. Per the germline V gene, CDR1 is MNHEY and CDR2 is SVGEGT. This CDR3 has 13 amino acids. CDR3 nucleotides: TGTGCCAGCAGGGGGAATGGAAACTATGGCTACACCTTC. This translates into CASRGNGNYGYTF.

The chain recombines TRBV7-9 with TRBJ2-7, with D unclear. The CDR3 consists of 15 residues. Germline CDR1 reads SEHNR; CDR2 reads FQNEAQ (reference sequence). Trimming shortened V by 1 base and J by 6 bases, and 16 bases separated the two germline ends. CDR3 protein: CASSLVGAIPCEQYF. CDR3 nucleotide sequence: TGTGCCAGCAGCTTAGTCGGTGCAATCCCCTGCGAGCAGTACTTC.

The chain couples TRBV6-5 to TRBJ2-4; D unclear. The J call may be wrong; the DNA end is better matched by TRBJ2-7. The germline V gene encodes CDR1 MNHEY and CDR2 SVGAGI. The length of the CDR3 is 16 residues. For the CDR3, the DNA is TGTGCCAGCAGTTACTCGCCCCAACGATTGGGTTCCGAGCAGTACTTC. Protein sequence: CASSYSPQRLGSEQYF.

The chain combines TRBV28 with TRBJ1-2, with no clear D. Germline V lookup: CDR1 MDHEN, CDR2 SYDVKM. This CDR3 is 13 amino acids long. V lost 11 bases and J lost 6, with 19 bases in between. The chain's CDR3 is CALGPRTDDGYTF. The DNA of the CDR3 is TGTGCCCTTGGACCCCGGACTGACGATGGCTACACCTTC.

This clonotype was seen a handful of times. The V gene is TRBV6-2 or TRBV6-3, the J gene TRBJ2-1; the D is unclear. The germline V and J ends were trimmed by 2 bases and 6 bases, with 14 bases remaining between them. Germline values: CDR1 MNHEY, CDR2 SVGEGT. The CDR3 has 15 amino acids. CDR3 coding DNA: TGTGCCAGCAGTTACATCACCCATCTAGGCAATGAGCAGTTCTTC. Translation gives CASSYITHLGNEQFF.

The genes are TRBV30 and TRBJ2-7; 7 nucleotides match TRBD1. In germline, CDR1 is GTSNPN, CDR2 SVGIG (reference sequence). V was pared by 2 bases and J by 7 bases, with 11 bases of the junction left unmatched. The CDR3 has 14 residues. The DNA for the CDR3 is TGTGCCTGGAGTATGGGGCTAGGGGGCCGGGAGCAGTACTTC. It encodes CAWSMGLGGREQYF.

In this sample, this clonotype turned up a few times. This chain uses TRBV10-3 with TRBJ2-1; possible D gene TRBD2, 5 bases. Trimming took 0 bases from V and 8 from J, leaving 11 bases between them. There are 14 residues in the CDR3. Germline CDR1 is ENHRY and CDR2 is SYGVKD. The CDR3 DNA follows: TGTGCCATCAGTGAGTCGCAGGCGGGTGATGAGCAGTTCTTC. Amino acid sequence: CAISESQAGDEQFF.

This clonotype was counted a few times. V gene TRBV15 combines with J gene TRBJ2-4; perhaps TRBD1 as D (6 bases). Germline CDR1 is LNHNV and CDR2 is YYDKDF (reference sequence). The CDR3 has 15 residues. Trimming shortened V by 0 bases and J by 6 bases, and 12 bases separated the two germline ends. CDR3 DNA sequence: TGTGCCACCAGCAGAGATATCGCCAGGGGAAACATTCAGTACTTC. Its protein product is CATSRDIARGNIQYF.

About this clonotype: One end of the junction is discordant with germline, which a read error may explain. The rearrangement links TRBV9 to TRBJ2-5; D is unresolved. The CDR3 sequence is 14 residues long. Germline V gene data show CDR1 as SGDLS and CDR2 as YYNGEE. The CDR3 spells CASSASPLQETRYF. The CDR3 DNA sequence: TGTGCCAGCAGCGCCAGTCCATTACAAGAGACCCGGTACTTC.

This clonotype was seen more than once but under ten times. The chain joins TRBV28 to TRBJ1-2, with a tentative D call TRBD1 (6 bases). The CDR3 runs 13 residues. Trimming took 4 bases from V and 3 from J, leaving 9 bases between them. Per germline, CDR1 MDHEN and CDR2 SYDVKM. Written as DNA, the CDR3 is TGTGCCAGCAGTTACAGGGTCGACTATGGCTACACCTTC. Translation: CASSYRVDYGYTF.

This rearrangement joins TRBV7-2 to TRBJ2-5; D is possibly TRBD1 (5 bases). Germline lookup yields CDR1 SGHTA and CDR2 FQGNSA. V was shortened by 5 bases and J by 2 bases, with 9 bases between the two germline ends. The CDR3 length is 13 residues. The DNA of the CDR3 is TGTGCCAGCAGCGCACAGGTTCAAGAGACCCAGTACTTC. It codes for CASSAQVQETQYF.

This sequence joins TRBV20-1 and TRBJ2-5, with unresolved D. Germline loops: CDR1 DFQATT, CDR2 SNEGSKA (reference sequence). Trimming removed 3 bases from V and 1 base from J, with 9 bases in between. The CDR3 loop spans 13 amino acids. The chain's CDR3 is CSASKAAQETQYF. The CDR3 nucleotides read TGCAGTGCTAGTAAGGCAGCCCAAGAGACCCAGTACTTC.

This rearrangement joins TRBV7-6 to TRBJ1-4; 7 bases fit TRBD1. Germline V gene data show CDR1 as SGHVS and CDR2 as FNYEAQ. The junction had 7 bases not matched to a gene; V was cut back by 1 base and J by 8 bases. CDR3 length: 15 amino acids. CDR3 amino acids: CASSLEGTAREKLFF. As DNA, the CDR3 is TGTGCCAGCAGCTTAGAGGGGACAGCTCGGGAAAAACTGTTTTTT.

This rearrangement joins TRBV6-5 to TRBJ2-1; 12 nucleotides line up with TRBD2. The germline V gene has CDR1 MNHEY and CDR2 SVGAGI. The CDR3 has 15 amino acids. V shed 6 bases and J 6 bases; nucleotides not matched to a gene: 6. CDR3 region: CASRRLAGGFNEQFF. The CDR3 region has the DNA TGTGCCAGCAGGCGGCTAGCGGGGGGGTTCAATGAGCAGTTCTTC.

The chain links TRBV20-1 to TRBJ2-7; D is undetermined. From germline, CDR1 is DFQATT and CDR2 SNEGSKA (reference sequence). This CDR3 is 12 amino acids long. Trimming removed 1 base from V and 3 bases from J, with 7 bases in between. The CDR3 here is CSARASYYEQYF. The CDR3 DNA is TGCAGTGCTAGAGCCTCCTACTACGAGCAGTACTTC.

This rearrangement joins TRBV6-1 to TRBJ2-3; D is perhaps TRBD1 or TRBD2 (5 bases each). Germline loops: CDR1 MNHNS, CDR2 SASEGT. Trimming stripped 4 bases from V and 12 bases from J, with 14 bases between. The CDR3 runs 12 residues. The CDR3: CASSVSGRAQYF. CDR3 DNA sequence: TGTGCCAGCAGTGTTTCGGGACGGGCCCAGTATTTT.

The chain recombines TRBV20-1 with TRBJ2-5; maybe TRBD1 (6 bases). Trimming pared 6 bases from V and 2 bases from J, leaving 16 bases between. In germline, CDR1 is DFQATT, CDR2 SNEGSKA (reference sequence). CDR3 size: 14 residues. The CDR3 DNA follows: TGCAGTGCCCCCAGGACAGAACAACAAGAGACCCAGTACTTC. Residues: CSAPRTEQQETQYF.

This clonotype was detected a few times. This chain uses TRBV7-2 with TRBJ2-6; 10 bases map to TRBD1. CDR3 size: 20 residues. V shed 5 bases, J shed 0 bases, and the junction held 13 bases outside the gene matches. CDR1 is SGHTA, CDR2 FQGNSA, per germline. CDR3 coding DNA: TGTGCCAGCAGCATCCGGAGCAGGGGACAGGGGCACTCTGGGGCCAACGTCCTGACTTTC. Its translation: CASSIRSRGQGHSGANVLTF.

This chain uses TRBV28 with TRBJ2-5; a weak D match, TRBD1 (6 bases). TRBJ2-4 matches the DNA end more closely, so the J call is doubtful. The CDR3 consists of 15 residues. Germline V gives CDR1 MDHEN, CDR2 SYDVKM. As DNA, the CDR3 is TGTGCCAGCAGTCCCTGGACAGCTGCTCAAAACATTCAGTACTTC. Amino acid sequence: CASSPWTAAQNIQYF.

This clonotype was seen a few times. Here the CDR3 reads CSVGTDMASTQYF. The CDR3 DNA reads as TGCAGCGTCGGCACCGACATGGCAAGTACGCAGTATTTT. The chain combines TRBV29-1 with TRBJ2-3; no clear D gene. V was pared by 6 bases and J by 8 bases, with 18 bases between. Germline V gene lookup returns CDR1 SQVTM and CDR2 ANQGSEA. The CDR3 is 13 residues long.